This T cell receptor (beta chain) was obtained from a study of blood T cells in healthy people across ages. CDR3 length equals 17 residues. J lost 5 bases, V lost 5 bases, and 12 bases had no gene match. Germline CDR1 and CDR2: SEHNR and FQNEAQ (reference sequence). A sample-barcoded 5' primer and a J-beta primer mix were used in a second PCR of about 6 to 11 cycles. One entry per CDR3 protein, called by TCRdb with MiXCR from the 5' RACE reads. The data contain some 560,000 distinct CDR3 sequences, about 26% of them singletons. The same sample was also used in a study of T cells of mothers and their children. That paper adds: Donors were a few healthy Caucasian mothers and their six children.

The chain is built from TRBV7-9 and TRBJ2-1; 10 nucleotides match TRBD1. Sequenced input: blood. The sequence came from a boy aged 2 to 10 in good health. In nucleotides, the CDR3 is TGTGCCAGCAGCACAAGATCGCCGGGACAGGGGCACAATGAGCAGTTCTTC. Translating it yields CASSTRSPGQGHNEQFF. The entire variable domain, with the rest obtained from reference TRBV7-9 and TRBJ2-1, is as follows: DTGVSQNPRHKITKRGQNVTFRCDPISEHNRLYWYRQTLGQGPEFLTYFQNEAQLEKSRLLSDRFSAERPKGSFSTLEIQRTEQGDSAMYLCASSTRSPGQGHNEQFFGPGTRLTVL.